Each of the 16 T cell receptor beta chains below was sequenced from the same sample in a study of blood T cell repertoires in COVID-19. The repertoire was sequenced with immunoSEQ multiplex PCR; TCRdb's copy has only in-frame clones and lacks some. The repertoire holds about 77,000 clones, with around three quarters as singletons. Source material: peripheral blood. All receptors come from a woman aged 70-85 years with acute or convalescent COVID-19.

The rearrangement joins TRBV19 to TRBJ1-2; no reliable D call. Germline CDR1 LNHDA, CDR2 SQIVND (reference sequence). The CDR3 consists of 14 residues. Trimming took 7 bases from V and 6 from J, leaving 18 bases between them. In nucleotides, the CDR3 is TGTGCCAGTATCCCACCGGGAGCATACCATGGCTACACCTTC. This codes for CASIPPGAYHGYTF.

This clone was detected a few times. The CDR3 sequence: CASSHQGYTEAFF. CDR3 coding DNA: TGTGCCAGCAGTCACCAGGGCTACACTGAAGCTTTCTTT. The gene calls are TRBV27 and TRBJ1-1, with D perhaps matching TRBD1 (5 bases). Trimming left V 5 bases short and J 3 bases short, with 10 bases between. Germline V gives CDR1 MNHEY, CDR2 SMNVEV (reference sequence). This CDR3 region has 13 residues.

The chain carries TRBV4-1 and TRBJ1-5; 8 bases are a match to TRBD1. From germline, CDR1 is MGHRA and CDR2 YSYEKL. The V gene end was trimmed by 0 bases and the J gene end by 9 bases; junction bases not matched to a gene: 10. CDR3 length: 16 residues. The CDR3 is CASSQDLAGGRPPQHF. DNA of the CDR3: TGCGCCAGCAGCCAAGATCTGGCAGGGGGCAGGCCGCCCCAGCATTTT.

This clone was picked up a small number of times. The CDR3 DNA follows: TGTGCCAGCAGTCAATACGGACTCATTAAAGGGTACTATGGCTACACCTTC. The encoded protein is CASSQYGLIKGYYGYTF. The chain couples TRBV6-6 to TRBJ1-2; D gene uncertain. Germline V CDR1 and CDR2: MNHNY, SVGAGI (reference sequence). This CDR3 has 17 residues. Trimming shortened V by 5 bases and J by 3 bases, and 22 bases separated the two germline ends.

The chain carries TRBV6-5 and TRBJ1-5; D possibly corresponds to TRBD1 (5 bases). This CDR3 has 12 amino acids. V was cut by 11 bases and J by 6 bases, with 14 bases left in between. The germline V gene has CDR1 MNHEY and CDR2 SVGAGI. CDR3 bases: TGTGCCTATGGGCAGGGAGGTCAGCCCCAGCATTTT. Its translation is CAYGQGGQPQHF.

The chain employs TRBV7-2 and TRBJ2-5, with TRBD1 matching 8 bases. Germline-derived CDR1 and CDR2 are SGHTA and FQGNSA. This CDR3 is 14 amino acids long. Trimming cost V 4 bases and J 4 bases; bases outside gene matches: 5. The CDR3, as DNA: TGTGCCAGCAGCTCCGGACAGGGACGAGAGACCCAGTACTTC. Amino acid sequence: CASSSGQGRETQYF. The full variable domain, rest sourced from reference TRBV7-2 and TRBJ2-5, is GAGVSQSPSNKVTEKGKDVELRCDPISGHTALYWYRQSLGQGLEFLIYFQGNSAPDKSGLPSDRFSAERTGGSVSTLTIQRTQQEDSAVYLCASSSGQGRETQYFGPGTRLLVL.

This chain links TRBV4-2 with TRBJ1-1; TRBD1 is a possible D gene (5 bases). Trimming pared 0 bases from V and 0 bases from J, leaving 11 bases between. The CDR3 length is 16 residues. Germline CDR1 is LGHNA and CDR2 is YNFKEQ. CDR3 region: CASSQEGVPVNTEAFF. In DNA, the CDR3 is TGTGCCAGCAGCCAAGAAGGGGTCCCCGTGAACACTGAAGCTTTCTTT.

The chain carries TRBV9 and TRBJ2-7, with 7 bases that match TRBD2. J lost 4 bases, V lost 0 bases, and 4 bases had no gene match. CDR1 and CDR2 (germline): SGDLS, YYNGEE. This CDR3 spans 14 amino acids. The CDR3 coding sequence is TGTGCCAGCAGCGTAGGGGAGGGGCGGTACGAGCAGTACTTC. This translates into CASSVGEGRYEQYF.

The rearrangement links TRBV7-2 to TRBJ1-1; a weak D match, TRBD1 (5 bases). Trimming took off 1 base at V and 0 bases at J, with 9 bases between the two ends. CDR1 is SGHTA, CDR2 FQGNSA, per germline. CDR3 length: 15 residues. The CDR3 sequence is CASSLEGHMNTEAFF. The CDR3 nucleotides read TGTGCCAGCAGCTTAGAAGGACACATGAACACTGAAGCTTTCTTT.

This clone was observed a few times. The chain has TRBV7-2 and TRBJ2-7; 10 bases align to TRBD1. Germline lookup yields CDR1 SGHTA and CDR2 FQGNSA. This CDR3 has 16 residues. V lost 5 bases and J lost 1; bases outside the gene matches: 8. CDR3 DNA sequence: TGTGCCAGCAGCCTGTGGGACAGGGGAGGATCCTACGAGCAGTACTTC. Translating it yields CASSLWDRGGSYEQYF.

This clone was observed a handful of times. The chain links TRBV7-2 to TRBJ1-2; 7 nucleotides line up with TRBD1. The CDR3 is 15 residues long. V was clipped by 3 bases and J by 6 bases; unmatched bases: 10. Germline values: CDR1 SGHTA, CDR2 FQGNSA. CDR3 in amino acids: CASSFYRGSADGYTF. In DNA form, the CDR3 reads TGTGCCAGCAGCTTCTACAGGGGTTCGGCGGATGGCTACACCTTC.

The chain joins TRBV19 to TRBJ1-5; weak D call: TRBD1 (6 bases). Trimming shortened V by 3 bases and J by 4 bases, and 13 bases separated the two germline ends. The CDR3 extends over 15 amino acids. Germline V gene lookup returns CDR1 LNHDA and CDR2 SQIVND (reference sequence). The CDR3 nucleotides are TGTGCCAGTAGTATCCCAGGGGCGCGGAATCAGCCCCAGCATTTT. It translates to CASSIPGARNQPQHF.

This chain connects TRBV5-8 to TRBJ1-4; the D is unclear. CDR1 is SGHTS, CDR2 YDEGEE, per germline. V was trimmed by 4 bases and J by 6 bases, leaving 10 bases between them. The CDR3 has 13 amino acids. The CDR3 protein is CASSHQEDEKLFF. CDR3 sequence (DNA): TGTGCCAGCAGCCACCAGGAGGATGAAAAACTGTTTTTT. The variable domain in full, completed from reference TRBV5-8 and TRBJ1-4, reads EAGVTQSPTHLIKTRGQQATLRCSPISGHTSVYWYQQALGLGLQFLLWYDEGEERNRGNFPPRFSGRQFPNYSSELNVNALELEDSALYLCASSHQEDEKLFFGSGTQLSVL.

The chain combines TRBV2 with TRBJ1-2; tentatively, D is TRBD1 (5 bases). The CDR3 length is 12 residues. Trimming cost V 9 bases and J 4 bases, with 12 bases left between them. In germline, CDR1 is SNHLY, CDR2 FYNNEI. This CDR3 is CARQGRGYGYTF. CDR3 sequence (DNA): TGTGCCAGGCAGGGTCGTGGCTATGGCTACACCTTC.

The gene calls are TRBV6-5 and TRBJ1-5; the D gene is possibly TRBD1 (6 bases). The CDR3 covers 14 residues. V was shortened by 2 bases and J by 8 bases, with 13 bases between the two germline ends. Per the germline V gene, CDR1 is MNHEY and CDR2 is SVGAGI. The CDR3 loop is CASSYLRGTEPQHF. DNA of the CDR3: TGTGCCAGCAGTTACCTGAGGGGGACGGAGCCCCAGCATTTT.

The V and J genes are TRBV24-1 and TRBJ2-1; tentatively, D is TRBD1 (6 bases). Germline V CDR1 and CDR2: KGHDR, SFDVKD. The V end lost 5 bases, the J end lost 4 bases, and 17 bases lay between the germline ends. CDR3 length: 16 residues. DNA of the CDR3: TGTGCCACCAGTGGCGGCGTCAGGGGCGATTACAATGAGCAGTTCTTC. Protein product: CATSGGVRGDYNEQFF.